This T cell receptor (beta chain) was sequenced during a study of cytomegalovirus exposure and HLA in healthy donors. General study points: CMV serostatus was the sole immune exposure data available. An analysis done earlier found most TCR beta V segments productive about 87% or about 30% of the time. Specificity of a few CMV-associated chains for CMV antigens was verified in vitro. Cytomegalovirus-associated status was assigned to some 180 TCR beta chains.

Notes on this clone: As yet, its antigen is unknown.

The PCR was carried out with 60 Vbeta primers and 13 Jbeta primers. Sequenced by immunoSEQ multiplex PCR; TCRdb stores in-frame clones only, minus some. The repertoire holds 100,000 to 150,000 clones, with about 83% as singletons. In germline, CDR1 is LNHDA, CDR2 SQIVND (reference sequence). The CDR3 runs to 14 residues. With 7 bases clipped from V and 6 bases from J, the junction kept 12 bases outside the gene matches. V and J are TRBV19 and TRBJ2-7, with TRBD2 matching over 7 bases. Sequencing was done on a sample of PBMCs. The source of this sequence is a woman between 40 and 55 years old in good health and CMV-seropositive. The CDR3 DNA reads as TGTGCCAGTACCCCGACGGCGGGGGTAACCGAGCAGTACTTC. It is translated as CASTPTAGVTEQYF.